The 10 T cell receptor beta chains below were found in one sample sequenced in a study of blood T cell repertoires in COVID-19. TCRdb keeps only in-frame clones here, not all; method: immunoSEQ multiplex PCR. The repertoire has more than 140,000 clones, almost 90% of them found once; the top ten carry more than 1.5%. The sample was peripheral blood. The source is a woman in her sixties with acute or convalescent COVID-19.

The rearrangement links TRBV6-2 or TRBV6-3 to TRBJ1-2; 8 bases align to TRBD1. This CDR3 is built from 16 residues. Germline V gives CDR1 MNHEY, CDR2 SVGEGT. V shed 6 bases, J shed 3 bases, and the junction held 12 bases outside the gene matches. The CDR3 bases are TGTGCCAGCAGCGCTTGGCAGGGGGCCGCGGACTATGGCTACACCTTC. Its translation is CASSAWQGAADYGYTF.

V is TRBV7-2 and J is TRBJ2-5; the match to TRBD2 covers 12 bases. Germline-derived CDR1 and CDR2 are SGHTA and FQGNSA. The CDR3 has 15 amino acids. V shed 5 bases and J 5 bases; nucleotides not matched to a gene: 6. The CDR3, as DNA: TGTGCCAGCAGCCCTAGCGGGGGGGCGGGTGAGACCCAGTACTTC. This codes for CASSPSGGAGETQYF.

The rearrangement uses TRBV5-1 and TRBJ2-7; 12 nucleotides agree with TRBD1. This CDR3 spans 19 amino acids. Losses at the gene ends were 4 bases for V and 2 bases for J; bases not matched to a gene: 16. Per the germline V gene, CDR1 is SGHRS and CDR2 is YFSETQ. The DNA of the CDR3 is TGCGCCAGCAGCAGGGGTAGATTCGGGACAGGGGGCACGGCCTACGAGCAGTACTTC. Residues: CASSRGRFGTGGTAYEQYF.

The J gene is TRBJ2-7, the V gene TRBV18; 9 bases agree with TRBD1. The CDR3 covers 15 residues. Germline loops: CDR1 KGHSH, CDR2 LQKENI. J lost 0 bases, V lost 2 bases, and 2 bases had no gene match. The CDR3 bases are TGTGCCAGCTCACCAGGGACAGGGTCCTCCTACGAGCAGTACTTC. Translated, it gives CASSPGTGSSYEQYF.

The chain recombines TRBV7-3 with TRBJ2-1; 7 nucleotides line up with TRBD1. The germline gives CDR1 SGHTA, CDR2 FQGTGA. V shed 2 bases and J 7 bases; nucleotides not matched to a gene: 8. The CDR3 is 15 amino acids. The CDR3 DNA sequence: TGTGCCAGCAGCTTATTGGGGACAGAGGTGAATGAGCAGTTCTTC. Residues: CASSLLGTEVNEQFF.

The chain uses TRBV7-9 and TRBJ1-3, with a possible D match to TRBD1 (5 bases). Germline CDR1 SEHNR, CDR2 FQNEAQ (reference sequence). The CDR3 totals 14 residues. V was trimmed by 6 bases and J by 0 bases, leaving 9 bases between them. As DNA, the CDR3 is TGTGCCAGCAGTCAGACAGCCTCTGGAAACACCATATATTTT. As protein: CASSQTASGNTIYF.

This chain joins TRBV27 and TRBJ1-5; TRBD1 is a possible D gene (5 bases). The CDR3 has 17 residues. The ends were cut back, 3 bases at V and 1 base at J, with 16 bases in the middle. The germline V gene has CDR1 MNHEY and CDR2 SMNVEV (reference sequence). The CDR3 loop reads CASSFLRQGRSNQPQHF. In DNA, the CDR3 is TGTGCCAGCAGTTTTCTGAGGCAGGGAAGAAGCAATCAGCCCCAGCATTTT.

The chain links TRBV19 to TRBJ1-1; no reliable D call. The V end was cut by 3 bases, the J end by 3 bases, with 8 bases between. Germline V gene sequence: CDR1 LNHDA, CDR2 SQIVND (reference sequence). CDR3 size: 13 residues. The CDR3 region has the DNA TGTGCCAGTAGTATTACCCAGTACACTGAAGCTTTCTTT. It yields the protein CASSITQYTEAFF.

The chain combines TRBV6-5 with TRBJ2-7; 12 nucleotides align to TRBD1. V shed 4 bases and J 4 bases; nucleotides not matched to a gene: 8. The CDR3 has 16 residues. The germline CDR1 and CDR2 sequences are MNHEY and SVGAGI. This CDR3 is CASSSHGTGGKYEQYF. In nucleotides, the CDR3 is TGTGCCAGCAGTTCCCACGGGACAGGGGGCAAATACGAGCAGTACTTC.

The rearrangement joins TRBV4-3 to TRBJ2-2; D ambiguous. The germline V gene encodes CDR1 LGHNA and CDR2 YSLEER. The CDR3 contains 13 residues. The ends were cut back, 8 bases at V and 4 bases at J, with 11 bases in the middle. The CDR3 DNA reads TGCGCCAGCCTTTCGACGGGCACCGGGGAGCTGTTTTTT. This encodes CASLSTGTGELFF.